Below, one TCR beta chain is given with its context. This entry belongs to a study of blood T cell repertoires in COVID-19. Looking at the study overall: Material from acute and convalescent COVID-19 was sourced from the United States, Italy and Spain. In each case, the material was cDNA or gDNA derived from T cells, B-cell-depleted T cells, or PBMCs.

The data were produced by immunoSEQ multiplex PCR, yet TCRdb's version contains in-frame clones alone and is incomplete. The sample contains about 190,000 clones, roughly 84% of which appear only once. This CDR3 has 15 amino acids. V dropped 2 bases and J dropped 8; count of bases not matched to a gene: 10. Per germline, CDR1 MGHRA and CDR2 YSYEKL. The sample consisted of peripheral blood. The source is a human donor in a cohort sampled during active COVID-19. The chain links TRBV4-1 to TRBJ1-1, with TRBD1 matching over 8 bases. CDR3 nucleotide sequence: TGCGCCAGCAGCCAAAAAGACAGGGGTGGGACAGAAGCTTTCTTT. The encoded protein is CASSQKDRGGTEAFF.